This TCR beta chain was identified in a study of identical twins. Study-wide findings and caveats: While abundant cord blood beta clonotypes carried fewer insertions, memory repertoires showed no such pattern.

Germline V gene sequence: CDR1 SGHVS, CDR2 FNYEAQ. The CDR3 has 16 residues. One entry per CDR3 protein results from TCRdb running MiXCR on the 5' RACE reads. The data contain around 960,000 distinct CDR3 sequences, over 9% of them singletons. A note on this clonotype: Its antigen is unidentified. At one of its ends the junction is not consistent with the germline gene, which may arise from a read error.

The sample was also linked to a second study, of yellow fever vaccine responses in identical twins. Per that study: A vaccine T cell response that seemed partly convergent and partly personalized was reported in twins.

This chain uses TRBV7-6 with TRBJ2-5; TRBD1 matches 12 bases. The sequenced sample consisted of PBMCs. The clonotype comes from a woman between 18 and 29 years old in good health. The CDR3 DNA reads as TGTGCCAGCAGCTCTCCGGGACAGGGGGCGCAAGGGACCCAGTACTTC. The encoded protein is CASSSPGQGAQGTQYF.